The clone carrying this T cell receptor beta chain is a singleton in its sample. What it binds is not known. The record originates from a study of cytomegalovirus exposure and HLA in healthy donors. Study-level points and caveats: HLA-A and HLA-B allele assignments for most subjects were reportedly predicted accurately using TCR beta sequences. Researchers reported in a later analysis that common viral pathogens appeared linked to several top clusters.

PCR involved 60 Vbeta and 13 Jbeta primers. In the study's own analysis: A follow-up analysis tallied approximately 85 million unique TCR beta chains, roughly 11 million shared. Libraries were prepared by immunoSEQ multiplex PCR; TCRdb keeps only in-frame clonotypes and omits some of them. For V, J and clone size, that table is used; D and trimming come from the DNA. Among 120,000 or so clones listed, over 70% were seen once. CDR1 and CDR2 (germline): LNHNV, YYDKDF (reference sequence). This CDR3 spans 14 amino acids. The chain combines TRBV15 with TRBJ2-5; D is uncertain. TRBJ2-7 explains the end of the DNA better; the J call may be wrong. The TCR originated in a woman between 45 and 60 years old in good health and CMV-seropositive. The specimen sequenced was PBMCs. CDR3 DNA sequence: TGTGCCACCAGCAGAGATCTGGCGGCTACCGAGCAGTACTTC. It yields the protein CATSRDLAATEQYF.